Sequencing of this TCR beta chain was carried out in a study of vaccination effects on CD4 cells after COVID-19. Study-level information: Post-vaccine sample collection fell at a median of 72 days after the second dose. Study-level points and caveats: Early post-infection timepoints were absent, and convalescent patients were few.

Generated by immunoSEQ multiplex PCR, the TCRdb table keeps only in-frame clones and is missing some. The table includes tens of thousands of clones, around 81% detected once. Points on this clone: Its specificity is not known.

ViraFEST used viral peptide pools to expand antigen-specific CD4+ T cells before sequencing. Scientists isolated CD4+ T cells after a roughly 9-day culture period ended. Participants got two doses of BNT162b2 or mRNA-1273 vaccine. The clonotype was recovered from a human donor who received a COVID-19 vaccine. The sample here was CD4+ T cells from PBMCs cultured with HCoV-229E spike peptides, taken after COVID-19 vaccination.

The CDR3 DNA sequence: TGCGCCAGCAGCCGATCTAGTGAGGGTGAAGCTTTCTTT. This encodes CASSRSSEGEAFF. The genes are TRBV5-1 and TRBJ1-1, with D unclear. There are 13 residues in the CDR3. Germline V gives CDR1 SGHRS, CDR2 YFSETQ. Trimming stripped 4 bases from V and 7 bases from J, with 14 bases between.